This T cell receptor beta chain was sequenced in a study of blood T cell repertoires in COVID-19. The wider study: From T cells, B-cell-depleted T cells, or PBMCs came the material, which was cDNA or gDNA.

Sequenced by immunoSEQ multiplex PCR; TCRdb stores in-frame clones only, minus some. The sample has about 59,000 clones, 78% seen once. CDR3 length equals 17 residues. Germline V gene lookup returns CDR1 SGDLS and CDR2 YYNGEE. V was clipped by 4 bases and J by 0 bases, with 14 bases between them. This receptor was obtained from a man aged 80 or over with acute or convalescent COVID-19. Sequencing was carried out using peripheral blood. V and J are TRBV9 and TRBJ2-6; possibly TRBD1 for D (6 bases). The CDR3 loop is CASSMDREPSGANVLTF. The CDR3 nucleotides read TGTGCCAGCAGCATGGACAGAGAGCCCTCTGGGGCCAACGTCCTGACTTTC.